This passage covers 9 T cell receptor beta chains from one sample sequenced in a study of low-dose radiotherapy and immunotherapy resistance in tumors. cDNA synthesis used a TRAV/TRBV-specific primer set for both chains. A roughly 19-cycle PCR with a constant-region primer and V-primer adapter amplified TCRs. TCRdb reprocessed the reads with MiXCR, giving one entry per CDR3 protein. The table lists thousands of distinct CDR3 sequences, around two thirds of them singletons. Source of these receptors: a human donor with advanced metastatic prostate, ovarian, gallbladder or colorectal cancer (not recorded which). This table probably holds off-target reads from a library built for another chain.

The V and J genes are TRBV7-3 and TRBJ2-2, with 12 nucleotides matching TRBD1. This CDR3 contains 16 residues. V shed 0 bases and J 6 bases; nucleotides not matched to a gene: 2. Germline CDR1 and CDR2: SGHTA and FQGTGA. The CDR3 loop is CASSLTGTGGPGELFF. The CDR3 DNA sequence: TGTGCCAGCAGCTTAACTGGGACAGGGGGCCCCGGGGAGCTGTTTTTT.

In DNA, the CDR3 is TGTGCCAGCAGCCAAGAGGGCCCGCGGACAGATACGCAGTATTTT. Translation: CASSQEGPRTDTQYF. The rearrangement uses TRBV4-2 and TRBJ2-3; no clear D. V was clipped by 0 bases and J by 3 bases, with 10 bases between them. This CDR3 comprises 15 residues. CDR1 is LGHNA and CDR2 is YNFKEQ in the germline V gene.

The genes are TRBV2 and TRBJ1-5; a weak D match, TRBD1 (6 bases). Trimming shortened V by 7 bases and J by 1 base, and 14 bases separated the two germline ends. This CDR3 contains 15 residues. Germline V gene sequence: CDR1 SNHLY, CDR2 FYNNEI. The CDR3 protein is CASKRTARSNQPQHF. The CDR3 DNA follows: TGTGCCAGCAAACGGACAGCTCGGAGCAATCAGCCCCAGCATTTT.

The V call is TRBV10-2, the J call TRBJ1-4; tentative D call: TRBD1 (5 bases). Germline CDR1 WSHSY, CDR2 SAAADI. The CDR3 runs 13 residues. Trimming took 7 bases from V and 4 from J, leaving 10 bases between them. The CDR3 coding sequence is TGCGCCAGCAACCAGGGTTTTAATGAAAAACTGTTTTTT. Its translation is CASNQGFNEKLFF.

The CDR3 DNA sequence: TGCGCCAGCAGCTTGGGGCGGGTATACAATGAGCAGTTCTTC. Encoded protein: CASSLGRVYNEQFF. The V gene is TRBV5-1, the J gene TRBJ2-1, with D tentatively TRBD2 (5 bases). The CDR3 loop spans 14 amino acids. Trimming took 0 bases from V and 4 from J, leaving 8 bases between them. The germline V gene has CDR1 SGHRS and CDR2 YFSETQ.

V and J are TRBV6-1 and TRBJ2-4; 11 bases agree with TRBD1. V shed 5 bases and J 1 base; nucleotides not matched to a gene: 7. The CDR3 is made up of 17 amino acids. Germline V gives CDR1 MNHNS, CDR2 SASEGT. Here the CDR3 reads CASSPRTGGNAKNIQYF. DNA for the CDR3: TGTGCCAGCAGTCCTAGGACAGGGGGCAATGCCAAAAACATTCAGTACTTC.

The chain couples TRBV29-1 to TRBJ2-7, with 10 positions matching TRBD2. The ends lost 3 bases at V and 5 bases at J; junction bases unmatched: 1. Germline assignment: CDR1 SQVTM and CDR2 ANQGSEA. The CDR3 runs 12 residues. CDR3 in amino acids: CSVDGTSDEQYF. DNA of the CDR3: TGCAGCGTTGACGGGACTAGCGACGAGCAGTACTTC.

The chain uses TRBV5-1 and TRBJ2-7; 7 nucleotides agree with TRBD1. The CDR3 is made up of 14 amino acids. Per the germline V gene, CDR1 is SGHRS and CDR2 is YFSETQ. V trimming: 5 bases; J trimming: 7 bases; junction bases outside the gene matches: 12. The CDR3 sequence: CASRQRQGIGEQYF. DNA for the CDR3: TGCGCCAGCAGACAAAGACAGGGCATTGGTGAGCAGTACTTC.

The rearrangement uses TRBV4-1 and TRBJ1-1; a possible D gene is TRBD1 (5 bases). The CDR3 extends over 14 amino acids. Trimming cost V 5 bases and J 0 bases, with 10 bases left between them. Germline values: CDR1 MGHRA, CDR2 YSYEKL. The CDR3 sequence: CASSSGTVNTEAFF. CDR3 in DNA: TGCGCCAGCAGCTCGGGGACGGTGAACACTGAAGCTTTCTTT.